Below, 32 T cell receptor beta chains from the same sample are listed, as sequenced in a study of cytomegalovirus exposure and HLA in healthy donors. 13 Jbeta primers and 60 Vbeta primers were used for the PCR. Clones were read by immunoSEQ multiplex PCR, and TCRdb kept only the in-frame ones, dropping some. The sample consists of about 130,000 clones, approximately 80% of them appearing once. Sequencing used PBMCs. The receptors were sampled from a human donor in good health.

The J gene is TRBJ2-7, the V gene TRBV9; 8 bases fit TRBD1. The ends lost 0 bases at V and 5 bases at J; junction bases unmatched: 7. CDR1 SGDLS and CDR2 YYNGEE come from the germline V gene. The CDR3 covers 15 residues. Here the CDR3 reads CASSVEEQGVHEQYF. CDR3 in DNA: TGTGCCAGCAGCGTAGAGGAACAGGGGGTCCACGAGCAGTACTTC.

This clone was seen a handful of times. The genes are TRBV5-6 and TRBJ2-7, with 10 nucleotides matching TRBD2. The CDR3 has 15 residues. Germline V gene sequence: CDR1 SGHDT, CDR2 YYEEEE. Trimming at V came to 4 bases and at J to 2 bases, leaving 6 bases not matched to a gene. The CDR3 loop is CASSRASGGPYEQYF. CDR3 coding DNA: TGTGCCAGCAGCCGCGCTAGCGGGGGACCCTACGAGCAGTACTTC.

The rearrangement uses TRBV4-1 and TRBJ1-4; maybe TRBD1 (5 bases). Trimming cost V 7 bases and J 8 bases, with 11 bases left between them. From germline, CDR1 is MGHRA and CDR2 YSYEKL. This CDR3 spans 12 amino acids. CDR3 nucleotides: TGCGCCAGCATGGACACTCAGGAAAAACTGTTTTTT. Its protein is CASMDTQEKLFF.

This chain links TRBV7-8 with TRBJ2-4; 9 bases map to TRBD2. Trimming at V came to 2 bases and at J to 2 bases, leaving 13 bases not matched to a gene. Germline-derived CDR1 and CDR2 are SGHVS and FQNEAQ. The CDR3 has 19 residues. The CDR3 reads CASSLTGLAALSTKNIQYF. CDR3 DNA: TGTGCCAGCAGCTTAACGGGACTAGCAGCCCTTTCGACCAAAAACATTCAGTACTTC.

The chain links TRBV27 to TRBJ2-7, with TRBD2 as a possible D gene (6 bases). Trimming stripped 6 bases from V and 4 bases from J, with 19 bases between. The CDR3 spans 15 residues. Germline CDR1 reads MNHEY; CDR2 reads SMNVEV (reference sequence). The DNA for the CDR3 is TGTGCCAGCAGCCCAGCGGGTCAGGGTCTTTACGAGCAGTACTTC. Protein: CASSPAGQGLYEQYF.

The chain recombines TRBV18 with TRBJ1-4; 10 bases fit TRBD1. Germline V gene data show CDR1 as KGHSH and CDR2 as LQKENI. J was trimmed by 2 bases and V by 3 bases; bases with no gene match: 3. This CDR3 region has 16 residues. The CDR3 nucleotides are TGTGCCAGCTCACCGAGGACAGGGGGTACTAATGAAAAACTGTTTTTT. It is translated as CASSPRTGGTNEKLFF.

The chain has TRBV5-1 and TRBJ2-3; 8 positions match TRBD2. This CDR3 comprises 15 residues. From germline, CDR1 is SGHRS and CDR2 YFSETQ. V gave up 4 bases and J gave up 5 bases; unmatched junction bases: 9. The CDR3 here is CASSLRGGAGDTQYF. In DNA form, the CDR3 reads TGCGCCAGCAGCCTCCGGGGGGGGGCGGGAGATACGCAGTATTTT.

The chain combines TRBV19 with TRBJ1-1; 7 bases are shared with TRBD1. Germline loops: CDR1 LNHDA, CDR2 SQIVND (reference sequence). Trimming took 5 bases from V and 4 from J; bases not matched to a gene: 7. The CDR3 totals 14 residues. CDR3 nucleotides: TGTGCCAGTAGTGCCTACAGGGGAATCACTGAAGCTTTCTTT. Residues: CASSAYRGITEAFF. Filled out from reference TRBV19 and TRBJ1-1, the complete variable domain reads DGGITQSPKYLFRKEGQNVTLSCEQNLNHDAMYWYRQDPGQGLRLIYYSQIVNDFQKGDIAEGYSVSREKKESFPLTVTSAQKNPTAFYLCASSAYRGITEAFFGQGTRLTVV.

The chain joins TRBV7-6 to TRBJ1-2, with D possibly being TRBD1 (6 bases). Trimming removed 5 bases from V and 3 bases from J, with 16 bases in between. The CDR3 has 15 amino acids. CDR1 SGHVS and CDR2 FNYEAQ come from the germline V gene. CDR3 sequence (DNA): TGTGCCAGCAGCCTGATGGACAGCGTGTACTATGGCTACACCTTC. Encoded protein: CASSLMDSVYYGYTF.

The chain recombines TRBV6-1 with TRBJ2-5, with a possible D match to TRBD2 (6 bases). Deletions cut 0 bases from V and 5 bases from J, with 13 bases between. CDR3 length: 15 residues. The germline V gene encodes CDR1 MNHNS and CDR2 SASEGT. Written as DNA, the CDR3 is TGTGCCAGCAGTGAAGCGCGGGCTAGCGCGGAGACCCAGTACTTC. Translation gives CASSEARASAETQYF.

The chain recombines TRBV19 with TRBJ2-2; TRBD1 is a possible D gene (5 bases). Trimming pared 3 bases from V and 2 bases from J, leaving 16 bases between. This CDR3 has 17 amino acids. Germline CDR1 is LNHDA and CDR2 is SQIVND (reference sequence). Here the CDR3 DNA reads TGTGCCAGTAGTATCCCCTGGACATGGGGAAACACCGGGGAGCTGTTTTTT. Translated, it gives CASSIPWTWGNTGELFF.

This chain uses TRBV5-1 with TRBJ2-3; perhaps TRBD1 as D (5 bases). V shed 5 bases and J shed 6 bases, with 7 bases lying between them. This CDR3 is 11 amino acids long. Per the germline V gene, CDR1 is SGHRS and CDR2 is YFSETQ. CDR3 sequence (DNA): TGCGCCAGCAGGGGGCCCGATACGCAGTATTTT. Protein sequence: CASRGPDTQYF.

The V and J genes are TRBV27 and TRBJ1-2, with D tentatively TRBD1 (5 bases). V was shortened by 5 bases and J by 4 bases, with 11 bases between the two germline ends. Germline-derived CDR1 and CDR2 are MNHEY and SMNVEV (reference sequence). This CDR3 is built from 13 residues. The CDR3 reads CASSGPGVYGYTF. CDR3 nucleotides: TGTGCCAGCAGTGGGCCGGGGGTCTATGGCTACACCTTC.

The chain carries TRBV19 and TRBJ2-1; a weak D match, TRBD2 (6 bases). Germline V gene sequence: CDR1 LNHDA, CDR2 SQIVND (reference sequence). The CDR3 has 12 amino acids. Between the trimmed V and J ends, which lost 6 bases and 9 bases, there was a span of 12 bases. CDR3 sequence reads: CASSIGTLEQFF. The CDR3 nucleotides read TGTGCCAGTAGCATCGGGACTCTTGAGCAGTTCTTC.

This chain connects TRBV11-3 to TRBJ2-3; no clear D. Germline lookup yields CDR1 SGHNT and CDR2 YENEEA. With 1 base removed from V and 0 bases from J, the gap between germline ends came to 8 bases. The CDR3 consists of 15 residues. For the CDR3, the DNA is TGTGCCAGCAGCTTAGGAGAATCTAGCACAGATACGCAGTATTTT. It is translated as CASSLGESSTDTQYF.

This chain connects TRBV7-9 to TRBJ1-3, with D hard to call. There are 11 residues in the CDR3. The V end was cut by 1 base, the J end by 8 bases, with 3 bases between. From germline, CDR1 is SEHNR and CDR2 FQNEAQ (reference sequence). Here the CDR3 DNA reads TGTGCCAGCAGCTTAGGAGACACCATATATTTT. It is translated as CASSLGDTIYF.

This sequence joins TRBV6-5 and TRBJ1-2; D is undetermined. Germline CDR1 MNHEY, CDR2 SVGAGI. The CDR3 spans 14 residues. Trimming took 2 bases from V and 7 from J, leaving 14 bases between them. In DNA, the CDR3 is TGTGCCAGCAGTTACGGACTGTCCTCTGGTGGCTACACCTTC. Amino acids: CASSYGLSSGGYTF.

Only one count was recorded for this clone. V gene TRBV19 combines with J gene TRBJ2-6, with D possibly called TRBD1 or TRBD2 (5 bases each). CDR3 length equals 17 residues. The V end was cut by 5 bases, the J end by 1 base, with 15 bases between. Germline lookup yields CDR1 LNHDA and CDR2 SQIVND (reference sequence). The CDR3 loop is CASSLGTGRSGANVLTF. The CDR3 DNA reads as TGTGCCAGTAGTCTAGGGACGGGGAGATCTGGGGCCAACGTCCTGACTTTC.

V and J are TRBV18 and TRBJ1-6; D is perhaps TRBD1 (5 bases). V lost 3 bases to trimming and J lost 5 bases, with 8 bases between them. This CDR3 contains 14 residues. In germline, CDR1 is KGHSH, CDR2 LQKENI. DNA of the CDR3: TGTGCCAGCTCACCGGGAGGGGATAATTCACCCCTCCACTTT. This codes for CASSPGGDNSPLHF.

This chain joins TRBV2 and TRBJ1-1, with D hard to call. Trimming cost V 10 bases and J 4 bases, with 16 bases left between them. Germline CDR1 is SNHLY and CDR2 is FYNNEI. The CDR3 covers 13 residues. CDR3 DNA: TGTGCCATCAACGTTCCGAGCCGCACTGAAGCTTTCTTT. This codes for CAINVPSRTEAFF.

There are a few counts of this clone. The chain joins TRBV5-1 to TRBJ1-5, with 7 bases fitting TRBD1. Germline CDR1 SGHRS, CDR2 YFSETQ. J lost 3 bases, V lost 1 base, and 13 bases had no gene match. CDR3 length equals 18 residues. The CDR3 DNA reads TGCGCCAGCAGCTTGCTCCCCCGGACAGGCTTAAACAATCAGCCCCAGCATTTT. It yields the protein CASSLLPRTGLNNQPQHF.

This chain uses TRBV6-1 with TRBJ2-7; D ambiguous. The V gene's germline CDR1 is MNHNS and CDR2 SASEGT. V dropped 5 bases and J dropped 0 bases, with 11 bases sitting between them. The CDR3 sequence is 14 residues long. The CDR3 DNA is TGTGCCAGCAGTCTTTTCACCAGCTCCTACGAGCAGTACTTC. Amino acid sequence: CASSLFTSSYEQYF.

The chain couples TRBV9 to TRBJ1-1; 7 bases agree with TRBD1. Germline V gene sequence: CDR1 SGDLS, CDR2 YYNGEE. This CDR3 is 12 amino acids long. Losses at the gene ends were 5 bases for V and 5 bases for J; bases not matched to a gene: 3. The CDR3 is CASRAQGTEAFF. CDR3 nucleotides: TGTGCCAGCAGGGCACAGGGGACTGAAGCTTTCTTT.

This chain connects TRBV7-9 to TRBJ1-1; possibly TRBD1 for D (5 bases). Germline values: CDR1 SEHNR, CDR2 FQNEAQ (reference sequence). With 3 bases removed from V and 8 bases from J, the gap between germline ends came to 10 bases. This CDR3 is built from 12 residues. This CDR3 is CASSFGGIEAFF. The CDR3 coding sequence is TGTGCCAGCAGCTTCGGGGGGATAGAAGCTTTCTTT.

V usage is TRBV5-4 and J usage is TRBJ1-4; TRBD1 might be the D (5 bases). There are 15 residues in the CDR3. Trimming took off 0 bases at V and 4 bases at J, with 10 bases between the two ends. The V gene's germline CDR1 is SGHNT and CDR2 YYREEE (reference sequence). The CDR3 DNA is TGTGCCAGCAGCTTGGAGTGGGGCGGTAATGAAAAACTGTTTTTT. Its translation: CASSLEWGGNEKLFF.

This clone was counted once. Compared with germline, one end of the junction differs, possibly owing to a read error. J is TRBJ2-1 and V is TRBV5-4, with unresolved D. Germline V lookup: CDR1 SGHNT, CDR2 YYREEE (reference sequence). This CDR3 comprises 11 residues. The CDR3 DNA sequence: TGTGCCAGCAGCTCCTACCATGAGCAGTTCTTC. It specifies CASSSYHEQFF.

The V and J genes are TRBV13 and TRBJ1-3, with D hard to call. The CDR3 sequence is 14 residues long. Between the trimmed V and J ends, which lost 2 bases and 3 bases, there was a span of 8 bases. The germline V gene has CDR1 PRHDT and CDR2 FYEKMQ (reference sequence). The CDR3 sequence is CASSLRTGGNTIYF. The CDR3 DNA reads TGTGCCAGCAGCTTACGGACTGGTGGAAACACCATATATTTT.

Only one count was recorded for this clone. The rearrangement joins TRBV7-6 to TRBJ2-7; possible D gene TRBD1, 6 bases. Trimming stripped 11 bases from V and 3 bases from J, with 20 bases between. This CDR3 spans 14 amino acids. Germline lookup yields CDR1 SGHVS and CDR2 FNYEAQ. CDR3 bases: TGTGCCTCCAAGGAAGAGACAGGCAGCTACGAGCAGTACTTC. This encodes CASKEETGSYEQYF.

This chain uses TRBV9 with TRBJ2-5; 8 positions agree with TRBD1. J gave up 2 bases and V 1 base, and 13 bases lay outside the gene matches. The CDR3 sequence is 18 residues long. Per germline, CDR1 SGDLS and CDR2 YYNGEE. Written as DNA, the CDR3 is TGTGCCAGCAGCGTACCTGTTTCGTCACAGGGGGAGCAAGAGACCCAGTACTTC. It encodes CASSVPVSSQGEQETQYF.

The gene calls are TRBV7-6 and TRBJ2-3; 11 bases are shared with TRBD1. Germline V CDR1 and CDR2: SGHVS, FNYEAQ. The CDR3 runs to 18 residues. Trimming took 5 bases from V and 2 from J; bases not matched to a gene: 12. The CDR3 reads CASSITYRTGGFTDTQYF. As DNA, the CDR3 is TGTGCCAGCAGCATCACCTACCGGACAGGGGGCTTCACAGATACGCAGTATTTT.

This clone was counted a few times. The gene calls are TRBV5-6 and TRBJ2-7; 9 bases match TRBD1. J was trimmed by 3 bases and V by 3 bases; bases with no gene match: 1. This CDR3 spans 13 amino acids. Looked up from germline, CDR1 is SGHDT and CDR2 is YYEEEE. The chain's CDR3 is CASSWTGVYEQYF. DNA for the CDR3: TGTGCCAGCAGCTGGACAGGGGTCTACGAGCAGTACTTC.

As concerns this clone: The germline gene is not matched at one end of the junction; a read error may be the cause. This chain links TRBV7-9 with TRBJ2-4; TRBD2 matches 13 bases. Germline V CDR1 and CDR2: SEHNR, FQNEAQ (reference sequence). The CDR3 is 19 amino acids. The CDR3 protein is CSSSAETSGGLLAKNIQYF. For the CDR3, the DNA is TGTTCCAGCAGCGCCGAGACTAGCGGGGGGCTCCTAGCCAAAAACATTCAGTACTTC.